The 26 T cell receptor beta chains below all came from one sample that was sequenced in a study of blood T cell repertoires in COVID-19 (dated by TCRdb to the early 2020s). The library was built by means of the immunoSEQ multiplex PCR assay. Drawn from immuneACCESS, this table holds only the in-frame rearrangements with V and J called that TCRdb kept. Clones are partly lost; checked studies trace under half to an unresolved V gene and leave the rest unexplained. The sample profile shows around 130,000 clones; approximately 86% of them were found once. Jointly, the top ten make up about 5.6% of the sample. Sequenced sample: peripheral blood. Source of these receptors: a human donor in a cohort sampled during active COVID-19.

The rearrangement joins TRBV16 to TRBJ1-2; D call uncertain. Per germline, CDR1 KGHSY and CDR2 FQNENV. This CDR3 has 13 residues. Trimming stripped 6 bases from V and 4 bases from J, with 12 bases between. CDR3 amino acids: CASRPREGYGYTF. The CDR3 DNA sequence: TGTGCCAGCAGACCAAGGGAGGGCTATGGCTACACCTTC.

The chain has TRBV11-3 and TRBJ2-1; possibly TRBD2 for D (6 bases). Germline assignment: CDR1 SGHNT and CDR2 YENEEA. The CDR3 sequence is 13 residues long. V gave up 5 bases and J gave up 9 bases, with 14 bases separating them. DNA of the CDR3: TGTGCCAGCAGCCCCTCTATCGGGGGTGAGCAGTTCTTC. Its protein is CASSPSIGGEQFF. Supplemented by reference TRBV11-3 and TRBJ2-1, the full variable domain reads EAGVVQSPRYKIIEKKQPVAFWCNPISGHNTLYWYLQNLGQGPELLIRYENEEAVDDSQLPKDRFSAERLKGVDSTLKIQPAELGDSAVYLCASSPSIGGEQFFGPGTRLTVL.

The chain joins TRBV6-6 to TRBJ2-7, with 9 bases matching TRBD2. J was trimmed by 2 bases and V by 2 bases; bases with no gene match: 7. Looked up from germline, CDR1 is MNHNY and CDR2 is SVGAGI (reference sequence). There are 16 residues in the CDR3. The CDR3 is CASSYGGAGGAYEQYF. In DNA, the CDR3 is TGTGCCAGCAGTTACGGGGGAGCGGGAGGAGCCTACGAGCAGTACTTC.

This chain uses TRBV5-6 with TRBJ2-5, with 8 bases lining up with TRBD2. Trimming cost V 4 bases and J 4 bases; bases outside gene matches: 9. Germline CDR1 reads SGHDT; CDR2 reads YYEEEE. This CDR3 has 15 amino acids. CDR3 bases: TGTGCCAGCAGCCTCATACCGACTAGCGCAGAGACCCAGTACTTC. As protein: CASSLIPTSAETQYF.

Here the CDR3 DNA reads TGTGCCAGTAGTATAGTGGGACAGGGGGACGAGCAGTACTTC. Its protein product is CASSIVGQGDEQYF. J is TRBJ2-7 and V is TRBV19; 11 positions agree with TRBD1. With V trimmed by 1 base and J by 5 bases, 1 base remained unmatched. The germline V gene encodes CDR1 LNHDA and CDR2 SQIVND (reference sequence). This CDR3 spans 14 amino acids.

V gene TRBV14 combines with J gene TRBJ1-1; no definite D call. Germline V lookup: CDR1 SGHDN, CDR2 FVKESK. V was shortened by 2 bases and J by 1 base, with 8 bases between the two germline ends. The CDR3 length is 14 residues. Here the CDR3 DNA reads TGTGCCAGCAGCCAACTACAGAAGAACACTGAAGCTTTCTTT. It codes for CASSQLQKNTEAFF. Combining the CDR3 with reference TRBV14 and TRBJ1-1 gives the whole variable domain EAGVTQFPSHSVIEKGQTVTLRCDPISGHDNLYWYRRVMGKEIKFLLHFVKESKQDESGMPNNRFLAERTGGTYSTLKVQPAELEDSGVYFCASSQLQKNTEAFFGQGTRLTVV.

This chain links TRBV7-3 with TRBJ2-7, with 9 bases aligning to TRBD1. The CDR3 has 15 residues. Germline assignment: CDR1 SGHTA and CDR2 FQGTGA. V lost 0 bases and J lost 5; bases outside the gene matches: 5. The CDR3 is CASSLTGTGRHEQYF. Here the CDR3 DNA reads TGTGCCAGCAGCTTAACCGGGACAGGGCGGCACGAGCAGTACTTC.

The genes are TRBV11-2 and TRBJ2-5; D perhaps matches TRBD2 (6 bases). The CDR3 consists of 16 residues. Germline CDR1 reads SGHAT; CDR2 reads FQNNGV. V was cut by 5 bases and J by 4 bases, with 20 bases left in between. This chain's CDR3 is CASSRPGGINAETQYF. Written as DNA, the CDR3 is TGTGCCAGCAGCCGCCCGGGCGGGATAAACGCAGAGACCCAGTACTTC. Full variable domain (remainder filled in from reference TRBV11-2 and TRBJ2-5): EAGVAQSPRYKIIEKRQSVAFWCNPISGHATLYWYQQILGQGPKLLIQFQNNGVVDDSQLPKDRFSAERLKGVDSTLKIQPAKLEDSAVYLCASSRPGGINAETQYFGPGTRLLVL.

The chain combines TRBV9 with TRBJ2-5; 10 bases agree with TRBD2. Unmatched junction bases numbered 6, after V lost 0 bases and J lost 1 base. The CDR3 totals 17 residues. Germline V gene lookup returns CDR1 SGDLS and CDR2 YYNGEE. CDR3: CASSVEGSGGLQETQYF. The DNA of the CDR3 is TGTGCCAGCAGCGTAGAGGGTAGCGGGGGGCTCCAAGAGACCCAGTACTTC.

The gene calls are TRBV30 and TRBJ2-4; 8 nucleotides agree with TRBD1. Germline trimming cut 7 bases from V and 8 bases from J; bases unmatched to any gene: 7. Germline CDR1 and CDR2: GTSNPN and SVGIG (reference sequence). The CDR3 consists of 12 residues. The CDR3: CAYGQGIDIQYF. The CDR3 region has the DNA TGTGCCTACGGACAGGGTATTGACATTCAGTACTTC.

This chain links TRBV5-1 with TRBJ2-3; 8 bases agree with TRBD1. Trimming took 3 bases from V and 0 from J; bases not matched to a gene: 0. Germline lookup yields CDR1 SGHRS and CDR2 YFSETQ. This CDR3 is built from 14 residues. The CDR3 sequence is CASSWDRSTDTQYF. CDR3 coding DNA: TGCGCCAGCAGCTGGGACAGGAGCACAGATACGCAGTATTTT.

This chain links TRBV5-4 with TRBJ1-1, with a weak D call TRBD1 (6 bases). Germline assignment: CDR1 SGHNT and CDR2 YYREEE (reference sequence). The CDR3 sequence is 13 residues long. V was shortened by 4 bases and J by 6 bases, with 13 bases between the two germline ends. CDR3 in DNA: TGTGCCAGCAGCAGACAGGCGGGCCCTGAAGCTTTCTTT. Protein: CASSRQAGPEAFF. The full variable domain, with the rest looked up from reference TRBV5-4 and TRBJ1-1, is ETGVTQSPTHLIKTRGQQVTLRCSSQSGHNTVSWYQQALGQGPQFIFQYYREEENGRGNFPPRFSGLQFPNYSSELNVNALELDDSALYLCASSRQAGPEAFFGQGTRLTVV.

The chain couples TRBV20-1 to TRBJ2-5, with 8 bases that match TRBD2. This CDR3 has 16 residues. Trimming cost V 3 bases and J 3 bases; bases outside gene matches: 12. CDR1 is DFQATT and CDR2 is SNEGSKA in the germline V gene (reference sequence). In DNA form, the CDR3 reads TGCAGTGCTAGTGGGGGTCAGTTAGCGGGGAAAGAGACCCAGTACTTC. This sequence encodes CSASGGQLAGKETQYF.

The CDR3 spells CASSVTASWDEQFF. CDR3 in DNA: TGTGCCAGCAGCGTAACAGCCTCCTGGGATGAGCAGTTCTTC. This chain uses TRBV9 with TRBJ2-1; no reliable D call. Germline lookup yields CDR1 SGDLS and CDR2 YYNGEE. V lost 1 base and J 8 bases, leaving 13 bases between the germline ends. This CDR3 spans 14 amino acids. Combining the CDR3 with reference TRBV9 and TRBJ2-1 gives the whole variable domain DSGVTQTPKHLITATGQRVTLRCSPRSGDLSVYWYQQSLDQGLQFLIQYYNGEERAKGNILERFSAQQFPDLHSELNLSSLELGDSALYFCASSVTASWDEQFFGPGTRLTVL.

The chain recombines TRBV5-1 with TRBJ1-2; 8 nucleotides line up with TRBD1. Germline V gene lookup returns CDR1 SGHRS and CDR2 YFSETQ. Trimming took 4 bases from V and 7 from J; bases not matched to a gene: 9. CDR3 length equals 14 residues. The CDR3 here is CASSPGEQGGGYTF. In DNA form, the CDR3 reads TGCGCCAGCAGCCCGGGTGAACAGGGGGGTGGCTACACCTTC.

This clone was counted once. This chain joins TRBV24-1 and TRBJ1-5, with D possibly TRBD1 on 5 matching bases. V was shortened by 0 bases and J by 15 bases, with 14 bases between the two germline ends. CDR3 length equals 13 residues. Germline V gives CDR1 KGHDR, CDR2 SFDVKD. The CDR3, as DNA: TGTGCCACCAGTGATTTGCGGAGGGACCACCTGCATTTT. As protein: CATSDLRRDHLHF.

The chain is built from TRBV7-8 and TRBJ1-1, with TRBD1 as a possible D gene (5 bases). Germline CDR1 reads SGHVS; CDR2 reads FQNEAQ. V lost 3 bases and J lost 2, with 10 bases in between. This CDR3 region has 14 residues. DNA of the CDR3: TGTGCCAGCAGCTTTGGGGCAGGTAACACTGAAGCTTTCTTT. Protein: CASSFGAGNTEAFF. The complete variable domain, with remaining parts taken from reference TRBV7-8 and TRBJ1-1, reads GAGVSQSPRYKVAKRGQDVALRCDPISGHVSLFWYQQALGQGPEFLTYFQNEAQLDKSGLPSDRFFAERPEGSVSTLKIQRTQQEDSAVYLCASSFGAGNTEAFFGQGTRLTVV.

J is TRBJ2-3 and V is TRBV3-1 (or the pseudogene TRBV3-2); the D gene is possibly TRBD1 (5 bases). CDR1 LGHDT and CDR2 YNNKEL come from the germline V gene (reference sequence). V was shortened by 4 bases and J by 0 bases, with 14 bases between the two germline ends. The CDR3 loop spans 16 amino acids. CDR3 loop: CASSLGLSSSTDTQYF. In DNA form, the CDR3 reads TGTGCCAGCAGCCTGGGGCTTTCATCTAGCACAGATACGCAGTATTTT.

Written as DNA, the CDR3 is TGTGCCAGTAGTACCACAGGGGTGGGCACCGGGGAGCTGTTTTTT. It codes for CASSTTGVGTGELFF. This chain connects TRBV19 to TRBJ2-2; 7 bases fit TRBD1. This CDR3 is 15 amino acids long. Trimming took 4 bases from V and 4 from J; bases not matched to a gene: 6. Germline CDR1 LNHDA, CDR2 SQIVND (reference sequence).

The chain is built from TRBV7-2 and TRBJ2-3; D is ambiguous. The V gene lost 4 bases and the J gene lost 0 bases, with 8 bases spanning the gap. CDR1 SGHTA and CDR2 FQGNSA come from the germline V gene. The CDR3 covers 14 residues. CDR3 bases: TGTGCCAGCAGCTCGTTGACTAGCACAGATACGCAGTATTTT. Translation gives CASSSLTSTDTQYF.

This CDR3 reads CASSLARTSGGAGELFF. The CDR3 nucleotides are TGTGCCAGCAGCTTAGCTCGGACTAGCGGGGGAGCCGGGGAGCTGTTTTTT. The genes are TRBV7-2 and TRBJ2-2; the match to TRBD2 covers 13 bases. Germline CDR1 reads SGHTA; CDR2 reads FQGNSA. The V and J ends lost 0 bases and 6 bases, in that order; junction bases with no gene match: 4. The CDR3 consists of 17 residues.

The J gene is TRBJ2-7, the V gene TRBV5-8; 7 bases match TRBD1. This CDR3 spans 15 amino acids. The germline CDR1 and CDR2 sequences are SGHTS and YDEGEE. V lost 3 bases and J lost 0; bases outside the gene matches: 6. The CDR3 protein is CASSYRQGPSYEQYF. The CDR3 DNA sequence: TGTGCCAGCAGCTACCGACAGGGTCCCTCCTACGAGCAGTACTTC.

The genes are TRBV7-9 and TRBJ2-7; possible D gene TRBD2, 6 bases. This CDR3 contains 15 residues. Germline loops: CDR1 SEHNR, CDR2 FQNEAQ (reference sequence). Trimming left V 2 bases short and J 4 bases short, with 15 bases between. CDR3 residues: CASSLPGKGTYEQYF. The CDR3 DNA is TGTGCCAGCAGCTTACCGGGTAAGGGGACTTACGAGCAGTACTTC.

This clone was recorded only once. CDR3 amino acids: CASSVGGRASDTQYF. In DNA, the CDR3 is TGTGCCAGCAGCGTAGGCGGGAGGGCCTCAGATACGCAGTATTTT. The V and J genes are TRBV9 and TRBJ2-3; 9 positions agree with TRBD2. Germline V gene sequence: CDR1 SGDLS, CDR2 YYNGEE. J lost 4 bases, V lost 0 bases, and 3 bases had no gene match. The CDR3 contains 15 residues.

V gene TRBV7-3 combines with J gene TRBJ2-3; 10 bases line up with TRBD1. The V segment lost 5 bases and the J segment 5 bases; nucleotides outside the gene matches: 7. The CDR3 has 15 amino acids. Germline CDR1 reads SGHTA; CDR2 reads FQGTGA. The DNA for the CDR3 is TGTGCCAGCAGCCGACAGGGGGCGCAGGGAGATACGCAGTATTTT. This encodes CASSRQGAQGDTQYF.

The chain recombines TRBV9 with TRBJ2-1; 8 bases agree with TRBD2. V shed 0 bases and J 5 bases; nucleotides not matched to a gene: 13. The V gene's germline CDR1 is SGDLS and CDR2 YYNGEE. This CDR3 has 18 amino acids. The CDR3 region has the DNA TGTGCCAGCAGCGTAGATTCGGATAGCGGGGAGCTCCACAATGAGCAGTTCTTC. Its translation: CASSVDSDSGELHNEQFF.